This record looks at one T cell receptor beta chain sequence and its context. Its antigen is not identified. PCR involved 60 Vbeta and 13 Jbeta primers. This table comes from immunoSEQ multiplex PCR, and its TCRdb copy is limited to in-frame clones, with some not included. The sample yields around 120,000 clones, roughly 78% seen once. CDR3 length equals 16 residues. Germline loops: CDR1 SNHLY, CDR2 FYNNEI. Trimming removed 1 base at V and 1 base at J, with 11 bases between. The source of the sample is a study of cytomegalovirus exposure and HLA in healthy donors. General observations from the study: No immune exposure information besides CMV serostatus was available. As a later analysis showed, a missense DCLRE1C variant was linked to trimming of TCR beta V- and J-genes. A likely sequencing artifact accounted for one observed cluster of highly shared sequence variants.

The sample comprised PBMCs. The receptor was isolated from a man in his thirties or forties in good health and CMV-seronegative. The chain combines TRBV2 with TRBJ1-3; TRBD1 might be the D (6 bases). CDR3 loop: CASSEGTVISGNTIYF. The CDR3 nucleotides are TGTGCCAGCAGTGAAGGGACAGTTATATCTGGAAACACCATATATTTT.